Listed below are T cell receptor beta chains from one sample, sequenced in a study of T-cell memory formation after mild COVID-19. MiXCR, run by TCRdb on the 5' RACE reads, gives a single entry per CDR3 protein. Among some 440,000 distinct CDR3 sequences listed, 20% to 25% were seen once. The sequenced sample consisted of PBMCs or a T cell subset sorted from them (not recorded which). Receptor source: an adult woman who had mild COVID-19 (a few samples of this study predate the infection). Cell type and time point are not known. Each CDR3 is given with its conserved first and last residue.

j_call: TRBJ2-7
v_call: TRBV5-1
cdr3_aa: CASSVAGTLGYEQYF

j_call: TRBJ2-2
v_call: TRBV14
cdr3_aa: CASRPQGTGELFF

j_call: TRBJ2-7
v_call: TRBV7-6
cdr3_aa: CASSLAEGSSYEQYF

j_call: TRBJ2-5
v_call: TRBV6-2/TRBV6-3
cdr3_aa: CASSYSRTGSETQYF

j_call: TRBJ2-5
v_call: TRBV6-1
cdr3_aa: CASSVLAGGLQETQYF

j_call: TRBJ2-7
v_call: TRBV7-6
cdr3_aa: CASSLARAGSFYEQYF

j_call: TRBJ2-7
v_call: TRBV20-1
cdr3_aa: CSARDLAGSSYEQYF

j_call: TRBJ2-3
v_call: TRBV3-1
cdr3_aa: CASGGAGGPGTDTQYF

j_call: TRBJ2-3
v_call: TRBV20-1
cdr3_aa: CSARSTFGLAGAGDTQYF

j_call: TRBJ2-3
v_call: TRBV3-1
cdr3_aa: CASSQDSRGPRTQYF

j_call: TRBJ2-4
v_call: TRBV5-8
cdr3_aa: CASSLRGAQNIQYF

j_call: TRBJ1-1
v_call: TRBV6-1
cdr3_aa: CATSGGQGTEAFF

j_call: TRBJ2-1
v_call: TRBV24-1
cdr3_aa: CATSDPASTMTQFF

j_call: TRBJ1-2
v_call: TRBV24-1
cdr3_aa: CATSGPGFGGYTF

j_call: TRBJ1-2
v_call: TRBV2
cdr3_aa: CASSARTGGYGYTF

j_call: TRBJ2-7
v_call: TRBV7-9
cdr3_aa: CASSSGTGERAYEQYF

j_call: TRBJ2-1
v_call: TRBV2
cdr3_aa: CADRGGTGWNEQFF

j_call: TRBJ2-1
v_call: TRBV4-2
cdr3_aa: CASSQGRGNYNEQFF

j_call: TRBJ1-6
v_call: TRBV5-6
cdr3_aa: CASSRTAGVINSPLHF

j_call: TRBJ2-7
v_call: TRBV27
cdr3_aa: CASSLRTRTGGHYEQYF

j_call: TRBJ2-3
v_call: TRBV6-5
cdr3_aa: CASRPRLAGTPSTDTQYF

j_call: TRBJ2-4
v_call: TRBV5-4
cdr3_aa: CASSGDPRKEGKNIQYF

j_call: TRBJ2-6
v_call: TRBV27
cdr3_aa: CASVSGANVLTF

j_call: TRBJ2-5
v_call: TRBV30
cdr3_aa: CAWSVLAGGVGRYQETQYF

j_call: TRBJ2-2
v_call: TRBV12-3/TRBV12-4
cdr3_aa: CASSSQVGELFF

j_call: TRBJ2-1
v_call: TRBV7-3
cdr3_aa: CASSLSGTSGRVRRGNEQFF

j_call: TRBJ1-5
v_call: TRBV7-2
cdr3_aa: CASSQTGDGNQPQHF

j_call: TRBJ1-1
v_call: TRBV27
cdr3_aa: CASRLNPGVTEAFF

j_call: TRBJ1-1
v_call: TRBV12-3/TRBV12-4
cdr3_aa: CASSLRRLRDSFPEAFF

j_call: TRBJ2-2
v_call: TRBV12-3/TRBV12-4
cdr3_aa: CASTLRQLRTGELFF

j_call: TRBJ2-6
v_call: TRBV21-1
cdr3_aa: CASSKVGRESSGANVLTF

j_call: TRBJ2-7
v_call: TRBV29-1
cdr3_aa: CSVEPNAGRAIPSYEQYF

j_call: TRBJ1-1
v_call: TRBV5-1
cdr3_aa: CASSIQGGGTEAFF

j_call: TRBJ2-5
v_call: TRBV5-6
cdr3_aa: CASSSATLKETQYF

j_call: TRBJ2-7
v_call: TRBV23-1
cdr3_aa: CANRCRSYEQYF

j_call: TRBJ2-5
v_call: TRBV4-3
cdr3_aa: CASSQSRRFVIQETQYF

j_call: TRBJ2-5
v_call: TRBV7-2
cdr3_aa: CASSLGTQIRETQYF

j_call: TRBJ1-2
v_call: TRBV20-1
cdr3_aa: CSAPGKTNYGYTF

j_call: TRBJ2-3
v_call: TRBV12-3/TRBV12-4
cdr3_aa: CASSLARLTDTQYF

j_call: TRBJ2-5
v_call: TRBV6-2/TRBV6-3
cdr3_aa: CASNYYGTRETQYF

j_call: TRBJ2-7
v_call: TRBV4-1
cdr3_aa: CASSQEGWGQGSEQYF

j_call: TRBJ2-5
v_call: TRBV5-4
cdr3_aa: CASSITGARETQYF

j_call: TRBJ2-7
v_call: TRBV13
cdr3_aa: CASSGNKAYEQYF

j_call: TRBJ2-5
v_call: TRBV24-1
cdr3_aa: CATSDLEETQYF

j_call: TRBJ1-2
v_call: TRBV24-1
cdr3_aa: CATSDGQYYGYTF

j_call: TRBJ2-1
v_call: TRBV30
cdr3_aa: CAWSVTGVIFNEQFF

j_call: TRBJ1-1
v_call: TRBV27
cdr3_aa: CASSLGRRRNTEAFF

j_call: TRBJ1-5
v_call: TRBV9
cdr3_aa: CASSGGDWNNQPQHF

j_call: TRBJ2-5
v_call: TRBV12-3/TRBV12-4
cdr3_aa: CASSLQGLAGGQETQYF

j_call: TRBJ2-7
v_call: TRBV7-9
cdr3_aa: CASGGTSLYEQYF

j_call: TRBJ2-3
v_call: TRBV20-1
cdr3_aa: CSARVGTSGVTDTQYF

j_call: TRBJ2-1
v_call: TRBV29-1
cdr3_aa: CSSRVGEQFF